The T cell receptor beta chain described here comes from a study of blood T cell repertoires in COVID-19. Overall study context: The cDNA or gDNA used as material had been derived from T cells, B-cell-depleted T cells, or PBMCs.

From germline, CDR1 is MNHEY and CDR2 SVGEGT. J gave up 5 bases and V 2 bases, and 5 bases lay outside the gene matches. This CDR3 has 15 amino acids. In the original analysis: Estimated nucleated cell counts came from reference gene primer amplification. Assay used: immunoSEQ multiplex PCR; TCRdb lists only in-frame clones, some missing. D and trimming come from the DNA, and the V and J calls and clone size come from that table. The sample carries around 30,000 clones, approximately 91% recorded once. This clone was seen a handful of times. The sequenced sample was peripheral blood. The source of this sequence is a man in his fifties or sixties with acute or convalescent COVID-19. This chain links TRBV6-2 or TRBV6-3 with TRBJ1-5, with 8 bases lining up with TRBD1. This CDR3 reads CASSYGGQVDQPQHF. DNA for the CDR3: TGTGCCAGCAGTTACGGGGGACAGGTAGATCAGCCCCAGCATTTT.